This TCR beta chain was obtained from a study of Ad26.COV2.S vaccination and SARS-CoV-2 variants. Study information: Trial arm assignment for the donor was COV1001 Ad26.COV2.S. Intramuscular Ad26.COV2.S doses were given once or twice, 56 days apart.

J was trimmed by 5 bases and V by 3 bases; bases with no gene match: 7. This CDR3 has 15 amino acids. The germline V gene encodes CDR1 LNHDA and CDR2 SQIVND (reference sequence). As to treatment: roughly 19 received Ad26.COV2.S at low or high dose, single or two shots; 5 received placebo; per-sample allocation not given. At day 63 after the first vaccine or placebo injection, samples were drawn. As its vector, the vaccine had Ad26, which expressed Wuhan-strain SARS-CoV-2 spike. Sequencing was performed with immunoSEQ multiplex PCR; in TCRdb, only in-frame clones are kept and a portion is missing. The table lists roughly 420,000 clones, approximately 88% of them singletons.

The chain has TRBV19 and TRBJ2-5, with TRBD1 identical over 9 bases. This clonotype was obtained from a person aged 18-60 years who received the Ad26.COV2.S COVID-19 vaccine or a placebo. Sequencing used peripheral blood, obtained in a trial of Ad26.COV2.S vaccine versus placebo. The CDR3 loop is CASSIADRGRETQYF. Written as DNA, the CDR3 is TGTGCCAGTAGTATCGCGGACAGGGGACGTGAGACCCAGTACTTC.